One and the same sample provided the 23 T cell receptor beta chains below, sequenced in a study of blood T cell repertoires in COVID-19. Profiled with immunoSEQ multiplex PCR; TCRdb holds only in-frame clones, not every one. Among about 69,000 clones listed, more than 70% were seen once. Specimen: peripheral blood. These receptors came from a human donor in a cohort sampled during active COVID-19.

The chain couples TRBV5-6 to TRBJ1-2, with D possibly being TRBD1 (5 bases). The CDR3 has 14 residues. Trimming cost V 1 base and J 8 bases, with 15 bases left between them. Germline V gene data show CDR1 as SGHDT and CDR2 as YYEEEE. The CDR3 sequence: CASSLSLGGRGYTF. The CDR3 DNA sequence: TGTGCCAGCAGCTTGAGTTTGGGGGGACGGGGCTACACCTTC.

This chain links TRBV7-6 with TRBJ2-1; 7 bases fit TRBD2. The CDR3 runs to 17 residues. V shed 5 bases, J shed 4 bases, and the junction held 14 bases outside the gene matches. Germline loops: CDR1 SGHVS, CDR2 FNYEAQ. For the CDR3, the DNA is TGTGCCAGCAGCGGACTAGGCAAAGACCAAACTTACAATGAGCAGTTCTTC. Translated: CASSGLGKDQTYNEQFF.

The chain uses TRBV7-8 and TRBJ2-7; 7 positions match TRBD1. Trimming cost V 5 bases and J 0 bases; bases outside gene matches: 4. The CDR3 length is 14 residues. The V gene's germline CDR1 is SGHVS and CDR2 FQNEAQ. Here the CDR3 DNA reads TGTGCCAGCAGCGGGGGACAGCTCTCCTACGAGCAGTACTTC. As protein: CASSGGQLSYEQYF.

The genes are TRBV19 and TRBJ2-7, with D possibly being TRBD2 (6 bases). V was clipped by 3 bases and J by 2 bases, with 14 bases between them. This CDR3 comprises 15 residues. Germline values: CDR1 LNHDA, CDR2 SQIVND (reference sequence). The CDR3 DNA reads TGTGCCAGTAGTATGTCCCCGACGGGAGCCTACGAGCAGTACTTC. This sequence encodes CASSMSPTGAYEQYF. Combining the CDR3 with reference TRBV19 and TRBJ2-7 gives the whole variable domain DGGITQSPKYLFRKEGQNVTLSCEQNLNHDAMYWYRQDPGQGLRLIYYSQIVNDFQKGDIAEGYSVSREKKESFPLTVTSAQKNPTAFYLCASSMSPTGAYEQYFGPGTRLTVT.

V and J are TRBV19 and TRBJ2-7, with 9 bases matching TRBD2. This CDR3 comprises 16 residues. Germline CDR1 is LNHDA and CDR2 is SQIVND (reference sequence). Germline trimming cut 3 bases from V and 2 bases from J; bases unmatched to any gene: 8. This CDR3 reads CASSIGGRASPYEQYF. The CDR3 region has the DNA TGTGCCAGTAGTATCGGCGGGAGGGCCTCCCCCTACGAGCAGTACTTC. Full variable domain (remainder filled in from reference TRBV19 and TRBJ2-7): DGGITQSPKYLFRKEGQNVTLSCEQNLNHDAMYWYRQDPGQGLRLIYYSQIVNDFQKGDIAEGYSVSREKKESFPLTVTSAQKNPTAFYLCASSIGGRASPYEQYFGPGTRLTVT.

CDR3 loop: CASSKALATNEKLFF. DNA for the CDR3: TGTGCCAGCTCAAAAGCGCTCGCAACTAATGAAAAACTGTTTTTT. The V and J genes are TRBV18 and TRBJ1-4, with D uncertain. V was clipped by 5 bases and J by 0 bases, with 10 bases between them. This CDR3 region has 15 residues. Per the germline V gene, CDR1 is KGHSH and CDR2 is LQKENI.

This clone was recorded at least ten times. V usage is TRBV3-1 (or the pseudogene TRBV3-2) and J usage is TRBJ2-6; weak D call: TRBD1 (6 bases). Germline V gene data show CDR1 as LGHDT and CDR2 as YNNKEL (reference sequence). The CDR3 has 14 residues. Trimming shortened V by 6 bases and J by 4 bases, and 10 bases separated the two germline ends. The CDR3 DNA reads as TGTGCCAGCAGACGGACAGACGGGGCCAACGTCCTGACTTTC. This gives the protein CASRRTDGANVLTF.

This chain uses TRBV3-1 (or the pseudogene TRBV3-2) with TRBJ2-5; a possible D gene is TRBD1 (6 bases). V lost 7 bases and J lost 3, with 12 bases in between. CDR1 is LGHDT, CDR2 YNNKEL, per germline (reference sequence). CDR3 length: 13 residues. The CDR3 bases are TGTGCCAGCAACAACAGGGAAAAAGAGACCCAGTACTTC. This codes for CASNNREKETQYF.

This clone was recorded many times. The rearrangement links TRBV9 to TRBJ2-7; D gene uncertain. Germline CDR1 and CDR2: SGDLS and YYNGEE. Deletions cut 0 bases from V and 1 base from J, with 11 bases between. This CDR3 comprises 15 residues. The chain's CDR3 is CASSVGSSVSYEQYF. The CDR3 DNA is TGTGCCAGCAGCGTAGGTAGCTCGGTATCCTACGAGCAGTACTTC.

The chain has TRBV5-1 and TRBJ1-1; D might be TRBD1 (5 bases). CDR3 length equals 14 residues. Trimming removed 0 bases from V and 6 bases from J, with 12 bases in between. Germline V lookup: CDR1 SGHRS, CDR2 YFSETQ. CDR3 protein: CASSLVQGGAEAFF. CDR3 bases: TGCGCCAGCAGCTTGGTCCAGGGAGGCGCTGAAGCTTTCTTT.

This rearrangement joins TRBV3-1 (or the pseudogene TRBV3-2) to TRBJ2-1; D not resolved. The CDR3 has 15 residues. Germline V gene sequence: CDR1 LGHDT, CDR2 YNNKEL (reference sequence). With 0 bases removed from V and 0 bases from J, the gap between germline ends came to 6 bases. The CDR3 nucleotides are TGTGCCAGCAGCCAAGACCTGAGCTCCTACAATGAGCAGTTCTTC. Protein: CASSQDLSSYNEQFF.

This chain uses TRBV5-5 with TRBJ2-7; TRBD1 might be the D (6 bases). The CDR3 length is 14 residues. Germline V CDR1 and CDR2: SGHKS, YYEKEE (reference sequence). The ends were cut back, 3 bases at V and 4 bases at J, with 14 bases in the middle. The CDR3: CASSSGQRLYEQYF. The CDR3 DNA reads as TGTGCCAGCAGCTCCGGACAGCGACTTTACGAGCAGTACTTC.

V is TRBV5-1 and J is TRBJ2-1; no reliable D call. This CDR3 region has 15 residues. V lost 4 bases to trimming and J lost 5 bases, with 16 bases between them. The V gene's germline CDR1 is SGHRS and CDR2 YFSETQ. As DNA, the CDR3 is TGCGCCAGCAGCCCCGGTCTCAAGCGCAACAATGAGCAGTTCTTC. This translates into CASSPGLKRNNEQFF.

This chain uses TRBV15 with TRBJ2-3, with 14 bases fitting TRBD2. The CDR3 extends over 20 amino acids. The germline CDR1 and CDR2 sequences are LNHNV and YYDKDF (reference sequence). Trimming removed 6 bases from V and 2 bases from J; junction bases left unmatched: 16. The CDR3 is CATSEGARLAGGRVTDTQYF. DNA for the CDR3: TGTGCCACCAGTGAGGGGGCTCGACTAGCGGGAGGGCGGGTCACAGATACGCAGTATTTT.

The rearrangement uses TRBV6-2 or TRBV6-3 and TRBJ1-2; a weak D match, TRBD1 (6 bases). CDR1 is MNHEY, CDR2 SVGEGT, per germline. The CDR3 is made up of 16 amino acids. V was trimmed by 5 bases and J by 3 bases, leaving 19 bases between them. The CDR3 loop is CASSTGQTRRDYGYTF. For the CDR3, the DNA is TGTGCCAGCAGTACCGGACAGACCCGTCGGGACTATGGCTACACCTTC.

This clone was counted between two and nine times. J is TRBJ2-1 and V is TRBV7-9, with 10 bases that match TRBD1. The CDR3 spans 14 residues. V shed 5 bases, J shed 6 bases, and the junction held 4 bases outside the gene matches. CDR1 is SEHNR, CDR2 FQNEAQ, per germline (reference sequence). CDR3 nucleotide sequence: TGTGCCAGCAGCCCAGGGACAGGGGTCAATGAGCAGTTCTTC. It translates to CASSPGTGVNEQFF.

This clone was observed many times. The chain is built from TRBV12-3 or TRBV12-4 and TRBJ1-1; D unclear. The CDR3 length is 11 residues. V was shortened by 5 bases and J by 11 bases, with 12 bases between the two germline ends. The CDR3 is CASSTNKLAFF. The CDR3 bases are TGTGCCAGCAGTACTAACAAGCTGGCTTTCTTT.

This clone was counted only a few times. Other DNA sequences in this sample translate to the same CDR3. V is TRBV7-8 and J is TRBJ1-1, with 8 nucleotides matching TRBD1. CDR3 length: 14 residues. Germline V CDR1 and CDR2: SGHVS, FQNEAQ. V gave up 4 bases and J gave up 1 base; unmatched junction bases: 2. The CDR3 loop is CASSWDRSNTEAFF. As DNA, the CDR3 is TGTGCCAGCAGCTGGGACAGGTCGAACACTGAAGCTTTCTTT.

The rearrangement uses TRBV7-6 and TRBJ2-7; 11 nucleotides match TRBD2. Germline trimming cut 2 bases from V and 4 bases from J; bases unmatched to any gene: 19. The CDR3 is 20 residues long. From germline, CDR1 is SGHVS and CDR2 FNYEAQ. The CDR3 is CASSLFPLPTSGTETYEQYF. Here the CDR3 DNA reads TGTGCCAGCAGCTTATTTCCCCTTCCGACTAGCGGGACGGAGACATACGAGCAGTACTTC.

This clone was recorded only once. The rearrangement uses TRBV5-1 and TRBJ2-7; 7 positions agree with TRBD1. V was pared by 4 bases and J by 0 bases, with 4 bases of the junction left unmatched. This CDR3 is built from 14 residues. Germline V gives CDR1 SGHRS, CDR2 YFSETQ. CDR3 DNA: TGCGCCAGCAGCGTCGGGGACAGCTCCTACGAGCAGTACTTC. As protein: CASSVGDSSYEQYF. Full variable domain (rest looked up from reference TRBV5-1 and TRBJ2-7): KAGVTQTPRYLIKTRGQQVTLSCSPISGHRSVSWYQQTPGQGLQFLFEYFSETQRNKGNFPGRFSGRQFSNSRSEMNVSTLELGDSALYLCASSVGDSSYEQYFGPGTRLTVT.

This clone was recorded a few times. This rearrangement joins TRBV18 to TRBJ2-1; D may be TRBD1 (6 bases). Germline loops: CDR1 KGHSH, CDR2 LQKENI. V was trimmed by 5 bases and J by 9 bases, leaving 14 bases between them. This CDR3 spans 13 amino acids. DNA for the CDR3: TGTGCCAGCTCAACGGAACAGGGCGGTGAGCAGTTCTTC. This encodes CASSTEQGGEQFF.

CDR3 sequence: CAWSEGVNTEAFF. For the CDR3, the DNA is TGTGCCTGGAGCGAGGGTGTGAACACTGAAGCTTTCTTT. The V gene is TRBV30, the J gene TRBJ1-1; D ambiguous. The V end lost 3 bases, the J end lost 0 bases, and 8 bases lay between the germline ends. The CDR3 runs to 13 residues. Germline lookup yields CDR1 GTSNPN and CDR2 SVGIG (reference sequence).

The V gene is TRBV7-8, the J gene TRBJ2-2, with a tentative D call TRBD1 (5 bases). The germline V and J ends were trimmed by 5 bases and 3 bases, with 10 bases remaining between them. CDR1 is SGHVS and CDR2 is FQNEAQ in the germline V gene. The CDR3 loop spans 14 amino acids. The CDR3 region is CASSTGHYTGELFF. In DNA, the CDR3 is TGTGCCAGCAGCACCGGACATTACACCGGGGAGCTGTTTTTT.